Here is one TCR beta chain with its context. Its cognate antigen is unknown. The data belong to a study of CD8 T cells in Susac syndrome. Peripheral blood CD8+ and CD4+ T cells were profiled by TCR beta sequencing. All included Susac syndrome patients satisfied recently defined diagnostic criteria for definite or probable disease. The CDR3 has 13 residues. Looked up from germline, CDR1 is SQVTM and CDR2 is ANQGSEA. The ends were cut back, 1 base at V and 11 bases at J, with 17 bases in the middle. Study-level findings and limits: Clonal expansion was not observed in the Susac syndrome CD4+ T cell repertoires.

The authors reverse transcribed roughly 0.5 to 1 ug RNA with random hexamers. Amplification of the TCR beta CDR3 was carried out by immunoSEQ multiplex PCR, which spanned a total of 54 Vbeta and 13 Jbeta segments. One entry per CDR3 protein, called by TCRdb with MiXCR from the immunoSEQ multiplex PCR reads. The sample lists a few hundred thousand distinct CDR3 sequences; 94% were seen once. This receptor was identified in a human donor with Susac syndrome. The sequencing input was CD4+ T cells from PBMCs. V and J are TRBV29-1 and TRBJ1-1; D gene ambiguous. In DNA, the CDR3 is TGCAGCGTTGAAGGGCCCCGAATGAGTGAGGCTTTCTTT. Translated: CSVEGPRMSEAFF.